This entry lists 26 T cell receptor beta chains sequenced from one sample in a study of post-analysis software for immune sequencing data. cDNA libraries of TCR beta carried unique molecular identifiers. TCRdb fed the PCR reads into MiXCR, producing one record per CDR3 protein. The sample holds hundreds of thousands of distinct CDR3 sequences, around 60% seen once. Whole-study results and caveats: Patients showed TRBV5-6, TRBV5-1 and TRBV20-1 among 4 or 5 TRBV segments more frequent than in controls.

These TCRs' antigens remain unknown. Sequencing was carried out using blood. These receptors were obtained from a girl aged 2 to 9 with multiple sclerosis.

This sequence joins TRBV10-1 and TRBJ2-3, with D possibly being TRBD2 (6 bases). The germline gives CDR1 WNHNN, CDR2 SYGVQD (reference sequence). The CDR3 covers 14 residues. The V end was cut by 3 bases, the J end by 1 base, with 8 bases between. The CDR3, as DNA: TGCGCCAGCAGTGAACCGGGGGGCACAGATACGCAGTATTTT. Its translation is CASSEPGGTDTQYF.

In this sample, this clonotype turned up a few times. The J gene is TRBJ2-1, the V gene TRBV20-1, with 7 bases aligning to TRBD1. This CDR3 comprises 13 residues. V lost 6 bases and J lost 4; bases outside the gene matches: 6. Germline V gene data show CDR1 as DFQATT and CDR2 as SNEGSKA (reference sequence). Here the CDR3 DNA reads TGCAGTGCCAACGTGGGACAGTACAATGAGCAGTTCTTC. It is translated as CSANVGQYNEQFF.

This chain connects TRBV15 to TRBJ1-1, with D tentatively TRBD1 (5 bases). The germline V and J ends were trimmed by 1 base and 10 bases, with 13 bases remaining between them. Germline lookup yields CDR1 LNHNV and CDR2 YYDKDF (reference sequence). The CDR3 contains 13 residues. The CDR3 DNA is TGTGCCACCAGCAGAGTTAGGGGAGCAGGAGCTTTCTTT. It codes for CATSRVRGAGAFF.

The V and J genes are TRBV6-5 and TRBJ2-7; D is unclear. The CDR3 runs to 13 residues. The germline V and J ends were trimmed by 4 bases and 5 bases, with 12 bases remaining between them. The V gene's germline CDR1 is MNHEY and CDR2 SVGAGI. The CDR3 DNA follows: TGTGCCAGCAGTTCCGGACGTAACCACGAGCAGTACTTC. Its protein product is CASSSGRNHEQYF.

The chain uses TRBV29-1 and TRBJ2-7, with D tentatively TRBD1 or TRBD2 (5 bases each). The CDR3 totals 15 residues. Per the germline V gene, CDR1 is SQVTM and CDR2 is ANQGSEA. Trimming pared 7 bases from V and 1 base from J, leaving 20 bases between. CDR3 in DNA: TGCAGCGCCATGGCCCGGGACGGACTTTCCTACGAGCAGTACTTC. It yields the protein CSAMARDGLSYEQYF.

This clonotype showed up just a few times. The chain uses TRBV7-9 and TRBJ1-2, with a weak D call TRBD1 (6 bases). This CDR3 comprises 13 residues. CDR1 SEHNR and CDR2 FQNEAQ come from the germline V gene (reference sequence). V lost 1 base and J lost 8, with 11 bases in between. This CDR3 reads CASSLDREGGYTF. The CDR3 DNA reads TGTGCCAGCAGCTTAGACAGGGAAGGCGGCTACACCTTC.

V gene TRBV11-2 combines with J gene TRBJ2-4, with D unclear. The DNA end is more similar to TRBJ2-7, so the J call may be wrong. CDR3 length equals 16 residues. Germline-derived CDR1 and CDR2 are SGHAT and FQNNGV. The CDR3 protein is CASSPHSGWADYEQYF. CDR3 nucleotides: TGTGCCAGCAGTCCCCATTCTGGATGGGCAGACTACGAGCAGTACTTC.

The CDR3 here is CSGDGDGTDTQYF. The CDR3 DNA sequence: TGCAGCGGTGATGGGGACGGCACAGATACGCAGTATTTT. The chain employs TRBV29-1 and TRBJ2-3; D tentatively fits TRBD1 or TRBD2 (5 bases each). The CDR3 spans 13 residues. V was cut by 7 bases and J by 1 base, with 12 bases left in between. Germline loops: CDR1 SQVTM, CDR2 ANQGSEA.

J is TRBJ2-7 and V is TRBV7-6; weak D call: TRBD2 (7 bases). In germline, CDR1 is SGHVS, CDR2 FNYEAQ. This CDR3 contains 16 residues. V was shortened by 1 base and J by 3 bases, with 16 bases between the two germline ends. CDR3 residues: CASSLEGGNRDYEQYF. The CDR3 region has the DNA TGTGCCAGCAGCTTAGAGGGGGGGAATAGGGACTACGAGCAGTACTTC.

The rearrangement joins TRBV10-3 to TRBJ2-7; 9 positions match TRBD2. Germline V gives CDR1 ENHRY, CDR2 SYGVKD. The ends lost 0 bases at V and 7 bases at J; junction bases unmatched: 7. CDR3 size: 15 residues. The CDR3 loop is CAISESLAGEGEQYF. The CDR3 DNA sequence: TGTGCCATCAGTGAGTCTTTAGCGGGAGAGGGTGAGCAGTACTTC.

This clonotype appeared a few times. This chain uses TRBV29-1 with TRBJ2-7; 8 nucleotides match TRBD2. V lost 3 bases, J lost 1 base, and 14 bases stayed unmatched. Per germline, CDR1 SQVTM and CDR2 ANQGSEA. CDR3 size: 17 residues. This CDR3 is CSVDGVFGAGESYEQYF. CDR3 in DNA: TGCAGCGTTGACGGCGTTTTTGGAGCGGGAGAGTCCTACGAGCAGTACTTC.

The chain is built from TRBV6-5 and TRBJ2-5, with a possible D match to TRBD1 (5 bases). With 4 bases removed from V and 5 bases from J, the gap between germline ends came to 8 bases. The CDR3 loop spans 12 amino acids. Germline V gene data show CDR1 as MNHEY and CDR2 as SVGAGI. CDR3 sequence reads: CASSSDTETQYF. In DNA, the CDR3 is TGTGCCAGCAGTTCGGACACGGAGACCCAGTACTTC.

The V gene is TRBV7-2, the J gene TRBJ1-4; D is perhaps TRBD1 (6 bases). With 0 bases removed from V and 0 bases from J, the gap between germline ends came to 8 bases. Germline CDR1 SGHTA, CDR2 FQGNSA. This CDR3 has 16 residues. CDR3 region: CASSLAGAATNEKLFF. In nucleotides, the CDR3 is TGTGCCAGCAGCTTAGCGGGGGCGGCAACTAATGAAAAACTGTTTTTT.

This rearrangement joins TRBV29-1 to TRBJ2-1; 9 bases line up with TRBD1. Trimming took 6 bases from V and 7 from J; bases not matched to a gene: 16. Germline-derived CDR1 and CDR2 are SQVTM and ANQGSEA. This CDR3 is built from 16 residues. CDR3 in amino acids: CSVFTGTGSQTNEQFF. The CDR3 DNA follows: TGCAGCGTGTTCACCGGGACAGGGAGTCAGACTAATGAGCAGTTCTTC.

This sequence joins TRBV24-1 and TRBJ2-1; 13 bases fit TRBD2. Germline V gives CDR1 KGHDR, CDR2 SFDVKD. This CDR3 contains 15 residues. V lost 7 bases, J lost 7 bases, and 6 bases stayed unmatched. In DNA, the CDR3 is TGTGCCACCAGCCCCGGGACTAGCGGGAATAATGAGCAGTTCTTC. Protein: CATSPGTSGNNEQFF.

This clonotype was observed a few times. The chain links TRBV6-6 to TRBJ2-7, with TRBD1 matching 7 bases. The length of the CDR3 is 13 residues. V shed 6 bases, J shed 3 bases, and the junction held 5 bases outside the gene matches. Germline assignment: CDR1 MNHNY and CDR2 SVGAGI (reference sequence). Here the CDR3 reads CASRARDSYEQYF. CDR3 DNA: TGTGCCAGCAGAGCTCGGGACAGCTACGAGCAGTACTTC.

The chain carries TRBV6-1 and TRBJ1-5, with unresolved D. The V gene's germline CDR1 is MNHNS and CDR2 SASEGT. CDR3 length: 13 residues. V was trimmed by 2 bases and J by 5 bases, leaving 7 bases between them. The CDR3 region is CASSESVHQPQHF. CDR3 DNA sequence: TGTGCCAGCAGTGAATCAGTCCATCAGCCCCAGCATTTT.

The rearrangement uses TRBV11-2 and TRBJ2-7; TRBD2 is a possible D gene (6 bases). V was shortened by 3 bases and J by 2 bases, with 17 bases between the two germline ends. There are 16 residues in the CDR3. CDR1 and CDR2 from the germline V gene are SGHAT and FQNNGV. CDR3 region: CASSLGSSATPYEQYF. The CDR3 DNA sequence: TGTGCCAGCAGCTTGGGTTCTAGCGCCACACCCTACGAGCAGTACTTC.

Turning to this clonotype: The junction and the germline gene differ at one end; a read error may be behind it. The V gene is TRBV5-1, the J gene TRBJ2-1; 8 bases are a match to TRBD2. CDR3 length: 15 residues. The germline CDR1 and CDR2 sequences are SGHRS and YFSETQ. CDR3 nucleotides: TGCGCCAGCAGCCCCACTAGCGGATCCTACGATGAGCAGTTCTTC. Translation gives CASSPTSGSYDEQFF.

This chain's CDR3 is CSAGIAGGSTDTQYF. CDR3 DNA: TGCAGCGCCGGTATAGCGGGGGGAAGCACAGATACGCAGTATTTT. The chain links TRBV29-1 to TRBJ2-3, with 10 nucleotides matching TRBD2. The CDR3 has 15 residues. The V gene end was trimmed by 7 bases and the J gene end by 0 bases; junction bases not matched to a gene: 7. Germline V gene data show CDR1 as SQVTM and CDR2 as ANQGSEA.

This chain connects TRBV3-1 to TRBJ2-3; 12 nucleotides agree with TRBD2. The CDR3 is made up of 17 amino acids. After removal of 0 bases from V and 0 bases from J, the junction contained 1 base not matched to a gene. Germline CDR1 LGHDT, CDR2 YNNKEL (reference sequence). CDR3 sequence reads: CASSQDGLAGSTDTQYF. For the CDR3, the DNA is TGTGCCAGCAGCCAAGATGGACTAGCGGGAAGCACAGATACGCAGTATTTT.

CDR3 sequence (DNA): TGTGCCAGCAGCATGTCCACAGATACGCAGTATTTT. It yields the protein CASSMSTDTQYF. The chain recombines TRBV12-3 or TRBV12-4 with TRBJ2-3; no definite D call. The CDR3 runs to 12 residues. The V gene lost 6 bases and the J gene lost 2 bases, with 6 bases spanning the gap.

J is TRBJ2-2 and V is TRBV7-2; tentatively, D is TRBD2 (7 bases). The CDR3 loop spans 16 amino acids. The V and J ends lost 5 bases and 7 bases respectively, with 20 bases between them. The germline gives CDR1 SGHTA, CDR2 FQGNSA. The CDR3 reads CASSPYRGAGSGELFF. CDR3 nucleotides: TGTGCCAGCAGCCCCTACCGGGGGGCGGGGAGCGGGGAGCTGTTTTTT.

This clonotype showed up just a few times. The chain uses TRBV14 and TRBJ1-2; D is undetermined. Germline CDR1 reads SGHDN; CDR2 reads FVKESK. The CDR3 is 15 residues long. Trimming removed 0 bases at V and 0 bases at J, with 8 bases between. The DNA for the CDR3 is TGTGCCAGCAGCCAAGATTTTGGAGCTAACTATGGCTACACCTTC. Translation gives CASSQDFGANYGYTF. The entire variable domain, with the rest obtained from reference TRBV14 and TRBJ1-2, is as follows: EAGVTQFPSHSVIEKGQTVTLRCDPISGHDNLYWYRRVMGKEIKFLLHFVKESKQDESGMPNNRFLAERTGGTYSTLKVQPAELEDSGVYFCASSQDFGANYGYTFGSGTRLTVV.

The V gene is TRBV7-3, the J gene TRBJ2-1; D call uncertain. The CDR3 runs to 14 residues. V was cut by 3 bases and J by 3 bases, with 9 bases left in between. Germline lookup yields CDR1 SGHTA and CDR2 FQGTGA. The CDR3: CASSFQSDYNEQFF. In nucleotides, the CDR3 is TGTGCCAGCAGCTTCCAATCCGACTACAATGAGCAGTTCTTC.

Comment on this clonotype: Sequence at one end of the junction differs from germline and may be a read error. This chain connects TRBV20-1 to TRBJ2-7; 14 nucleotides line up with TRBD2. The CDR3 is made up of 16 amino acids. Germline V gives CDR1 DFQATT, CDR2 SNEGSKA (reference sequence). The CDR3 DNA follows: TGCAATGCTCCGGGACTAGCGGGAGATGTGACCTACGAGCAGTACTTC. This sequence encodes CNAPGLAGDVTYEQYF.